The clone carrying this TCR beta chain was counted a few times. Its antigen is undetermined. This entry belongs to a study of response to subunit inactivated influenza vaccine. Study-wide findings and caveats: Authors suggested seasonal influenza vaccinations each recruit few new T cells.

TCRdb re-analysed the RT-PCR reads in MiXCR, keeping a single row per CDR3 protein. The sample holds approximately 300,000 distinct CDR3 sequences, 22% seen once. Germline CDR1 and CDR2: SGHRS and YFSETQ. This CDR3 has 16 residues. Trimming cost V 3 bases and J 1 base, with 16 bases left between them. The chain joins TRBV5-1 to TRBJ1-1; maybe TRBD1 (5 bases). The receptor's source is a man aged 45 to 70 who received an inactivated influenza vaccine. The source was PBMCs from blood, collected 21 months after vaccination. Here the CDR3 reads CASSSLNDRWNTEAFF. The CDR3 DNA sequence: TGCGCCAGCAGCTCACTAAATGACAGATGGAACACTGAAGCTTTCTTT.